The 7 T cell receptor beta chains listed next were all sequenced from one sample in a study of blood T cell repertoires in COVID-19 (TCRdb year 2020). The library was produced with the immunoSEQ multiplex PCR assay. TCRdb's version of the immuneACCESS table is confined to in-frame rearrangements and falls short of the full clone set. An unresolved V gene accounts for under half of the shortfall where checked; the remainder is of unknown origin. This sample holds more than 50,000 clones; approximately 78% were observed only once. Of the sample, roughly an eighth falls within the top ten clones. The sequenced sample consisted of peripheral blood. The source is a human donor in a cohort sampled during active COVID-19.

This clone has just one count. This chain joins TRBV4-1 and TRBJ2-7; 15 bases are shared with TRBD2. Germline assignment: CDR1 MGHRA and CDR2 YSYEKL. The CDR3 has 15 amino acids. Trimming removed 4 bases from V and 9 bases from J; junction bases left unmatched: 7. This CDR3 reads CASSPGTSGGSVQYF. CDR3 nucleotide sequence: TGCGCCAGCAGCCCTGGGACTAGCGGGGGGAGCGTGCAGTACTTC.

V usage is TRBV18 and J usage is TRBJ2-6, with 8 bases matching TRBD1. The CDR3 runs 18 residues. V lost 2 bases, J lost 0 bases, and 6 bases stayed unmatched. CDR1 KGHSH and CDR2 LQKENI come from the germline V gene. CDR3 DNA sequence: TGTGCCAGCTCACCAGGCGGGACAGGCCGCTCTGGGGCCAACGTCCTGACTTTC. Amino acid sequence: CASSPGGTGRSGANVLTF.

V usage is TRBV5-4 and J usage is TRBJ2-1; D might be TRBD2 (6 bases). The germline gives CDR1 SGHNT, CDR2 YYREEE (reference sequence). Deletions cut 4 bases from V and 5 bases from J, with 13 bases between. The CDR3 totals 14 residues. CDR3 sequence (DNA): TGTGCCAGCAGCATTGGTGCTAGCGACAATGAGCAGTTCTTC. This translates into CASSIGASDNEQFF.

This sequence joins TRBV7-8 and TRBJ1-1, with 10 bases aligning to TRBD1. J gave up 3 bases and V 2 bases, and 3 bases lay outside the gene matches. This CDR3 region has 15 residues. Germline values: CDR1 SGHVS, CDR2 FQNEAQ. The DNA of the CDR3 is TGTGCCAGCAGCTTAATGGGACAGGGGCACACTGAAGCTTTCTTT. Its translation: CASSLMGQGHTEAFF.

The chain is built from TRBV5-1 and TRBJ2-6, with 7 bases aligning to TRBD1. The trim removed 6 bases at V and 0 bases at J, leaving 9 bases unmatched. This CDR3 comprises 17 residues. Looked up from germline, CDR1 is SGHRS and CDR2 is YFSETQ. CDR3 loop: CASIPDRMVSGANVLTF. For the CDR3, the DNA is TGCGCCAGCATCCCGGACAGGATGGTCTCTGGGGCCAACGTCCTGACTTTC.

The CDR3 spells CATRAYNEQFF. CDR3 nucleotide sequence: TGTGCCACCCGGGCCTACAATGAGCAGTTCTTC. V and J are TRBV10-3 and TRBJ2-1, with unresolved D. The V gene lost 10 bases and the J gene lost 2 bases, with 6 bases spanning the gap. The CDR3 has 11 amino acids. Germline values: CDR1 ENHRY, CDR2 SYGVKD.

The rearrangement links TRBV28 to TRBJ1-5; 9 bases match TRBD1. Trimming removed 3 bases from V and 0 bases from J; junction bases left unmatched: 12. The CDR3 has 19 amino acids. Germline loops: CDR1 MDHEN, CDR2 SYDVKM. CDR3 DNA: TGTGCCAGCAGTTTGTTTGGGACAGGGATTGATTTTAGCAATCAGCCCCAGCATTTT. Amino acid sequence: CASSLFGTGIDFSNQPQHF.